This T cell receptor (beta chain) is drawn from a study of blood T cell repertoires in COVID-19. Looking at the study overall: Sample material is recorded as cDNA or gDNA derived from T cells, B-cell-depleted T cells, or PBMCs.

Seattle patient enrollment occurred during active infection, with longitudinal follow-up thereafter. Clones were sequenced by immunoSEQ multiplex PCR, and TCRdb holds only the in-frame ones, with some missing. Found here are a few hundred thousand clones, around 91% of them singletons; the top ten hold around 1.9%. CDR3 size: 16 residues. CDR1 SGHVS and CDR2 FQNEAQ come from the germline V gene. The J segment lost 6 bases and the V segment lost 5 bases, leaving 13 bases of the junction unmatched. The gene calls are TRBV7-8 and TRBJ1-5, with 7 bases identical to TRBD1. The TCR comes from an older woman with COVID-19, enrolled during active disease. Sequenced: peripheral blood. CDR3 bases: TGTGCCAGCAGCCTTCGGACAGGCCTGCCCGGTCAGCCCCAGCATTTT. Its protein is CASSLRTGLPGQPQHF.